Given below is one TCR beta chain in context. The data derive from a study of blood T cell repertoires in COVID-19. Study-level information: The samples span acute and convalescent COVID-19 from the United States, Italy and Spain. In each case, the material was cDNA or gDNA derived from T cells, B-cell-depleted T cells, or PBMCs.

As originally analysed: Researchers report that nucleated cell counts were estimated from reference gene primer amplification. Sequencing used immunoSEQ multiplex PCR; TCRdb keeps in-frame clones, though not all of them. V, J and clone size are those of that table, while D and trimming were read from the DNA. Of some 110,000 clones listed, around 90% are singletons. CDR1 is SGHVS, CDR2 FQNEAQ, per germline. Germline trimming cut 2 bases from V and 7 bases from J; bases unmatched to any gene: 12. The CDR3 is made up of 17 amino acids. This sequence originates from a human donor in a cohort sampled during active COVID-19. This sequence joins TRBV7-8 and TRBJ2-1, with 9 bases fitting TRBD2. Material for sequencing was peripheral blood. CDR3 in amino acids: CASSLPAKSSGVNEQFF. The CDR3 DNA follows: TGTGCCAGCAGCTTACCCGCTAAGTCTAGCGGGGTTAATGAGCAGTTCTTC.